These 21 T cell receptor beta chains share one sample of origin, sequenced in a study of blood T cell repertoires in COVID-19. The repertoire was sequenced with immunoSEQ multiplex PCR; TCRdb's copy has only in-frame clones and lacks some. The data hold some 48,000 clones, with about 81% observed a single time. Sequenced: peripheral blood. The receptors shown here come from a man aged 50 to 59 with acute or convalescent COVID-19.

The chain combines TRBV7-8 with TRBJ1-3; 10 bases line up with TRBD1. CDR1 SGHVS and CDR2 FQNEAQ come from the germline V gene. V lost 5 bases, J lost 3 bases, and 4 bases stayed unmatched. The length of the CDR3 is 15 residues. The CDR3 DNA is TGTGCCAGCAGCCCCGGGACAGGGGATGGAAACACCATATATTTT. This sequence encodes CASSPGTGDGNTIYF.

The V gene is TRBV4-1, the J gene TRBJ1-5; D possibly corresponds to TRBD1 (6 bases). The CDR3 runs 13 residues. V dropped 0 bases and J dropped 12 bases, with 12 bases sitting between them. CDR1 is MGHRA, CDR2 YSYEKL, per germline. CDR3 sequence: CASSQDSRTDQHF. In DNA form, the CDR3 reads TGCGCCAGCAGCCAAGATTCCAGGACAGACCAGCATTTT.

This sequence joins TRBV27 and TRBJ2-7; tentative D call: TRBD1 (5 bases). Germline V CDR1 and CDR2: MNHEY, SMNVEV (reference sequence). The length of the CDR3 is 14 residues. Trimming removed 2 bases from V and 0 bases from J, with 8 bases in between. The DNA for the CDR3 is TGTGCCAGCAGTTTACCAGGGATCTCCTACGAGCAGTACTTC. It encodes CASSLPGISYEQYF.

The gene calls are TRBV27 and TRBJ1-5; 8 nucleotides match TRBD1. The CDR3 length is 16 residues. V lost 6 bases to trimming and J lost 4 bases; unmatched junction nucleotides: 11. CDR1 is MNHEY, CDR2 SMNVEV, per germline (reference sequence). The DNA for the CDR3 is TGTGCCAGCAGGCGCACAGGGGGTAGCTTTAATCAGCCCCAGCATTTT. It is translated as CASRRTGGSFNQPQHF.

The chain is built from TRBV18 and TRBJ2-2, with D tentatively TRBD1 (6 bases). V lost 4 bases and J lost 5, with 17 bases in between. CDR1 and CDR2 from the germline V gene are KGHSH and LQKENI. This CDR3 is 16 amino acids long. The CDR3 spells CASSRQINRETGELFF. CDR3 bases: TGTGCCAGCTCACGCCAGATAAACAGGGAGACCGGGGAGCTGTTTTTT.

V is TRBV4-1 and J is TRBJ2-7, with 11 bases aligning to TRBD1. Germline CDR1 reads MGHRA; CDR2 reads YSYEKL. This CDR3 is built from 16 residues. Trimming removed 1 base from V and 3 bases from J; junction bases left unmatched: 5. The CDR3 DNA reads as TGCGCCAGCAGCCAAGCCCCCGGGACAGGGGGCTACGAGCAGTACTTC. Translation: CASSQAPGTGGYEQYF.

This clone was picked up a small number of times. The chain employs TRBV2 and TRBJ2-1; possible D gene TRBD1, 6 bases. The CDR3 loop spans 14 amino acids. Germline values: CDR1 SNHLY, CDR2 FYNNEI. Trimming took off 2 bases at V and 8 bases at J, with 13 bases between the two ends. CDR3 nucleotide sequence: TGTGCCAGCAGTGAAAGGGGACACCGACATGAGCAGTTCTTC. Residues: CASSERGHRHEQFF.

CDR3: CSAISGHQYF. CDR3 nucleotide sequence: TGCAGTGCTATTTCAGGGCATCAGTACTTC. The gene calls are TRBV20-1 and TRBJ2-4, with D possibly matching TRBD1 (5 bases). Trimming shortened V by 4 bases and J by 12 bases, and 10 bases separated the two germline ends. The CDR3 is 10 amino acids. The germline V gene encodes CDR1 DFQATT and CDR2 SNEGSKA (reference sequence).

The chain carries TRBV7-6 and TRBJ2-5; tentatively, D is TRBD1 (6 bases). Germline V lookup: CDR1 SGHVS, CDR2 FNYEAQ. The CDR3 totals 13 residues. V lost 4 bases and J 5 bases, leaving 11 bases between the germline ends. CDR3 amino acids: CASSSQGRETQYF. The CDR3 nucleotides read TGTGCCAGCAGCTCACAGGGAAGGGAGACCCAGTACTTC.

V and J are TRBV5-1 and TRBJ1-4, with D unclear. Trimming stripped 1 base from V and 3 bases from J, with 13 bases between. There are 16 residues in the CDR3. Looked up from germline, CDR1 is SGHRS and CDR2 is YFSETQ. The CDR3 loop reads CASSLRRPAANEKLFF. CDR3 nucleotide sequence: TGCGCCAGCAGCTTGAGGCGCCCAGCGGCTAATGAAAAACTGTTTTTT.

The rearrangement links TRBV28 to TRBJ1-1, with D perhaps TRBD1 (6 bases). Trimming pared 6 bases from V and 1 base from J, leaving 12 bases between. Germline lookup yields CDR1 MDHEN and CDR2 SYDVKM. The CDR3 loop spans 14 amino acids. The CDR3 DNA follows: TGTGCCAGCAGCGCACACAGGGAGAACACTGAAGCTTTCTTT. Its protein product is CASSAHRENTEAFF.

This CDR3 is CASSQELAAGSDTQYF. In DNA, the CDR3 is TGTGCCAGCAGCCAAGAGTTGGCGGCTGGCAGTGATACGCAGTATTTT. The chain employs TRBV3-1 (or the pseudogene TRBV3-2) and TRBJ2-3; D remains unclear. CDR3 length: 16 residues. Germline loops: CDR1 LGHDT, CDR2 YNNKEL (reference sequence). Between the trimmed V and J ends, which lost 0 bases and 6 bases, there was a span of 16 bases.

J is TRBJ2-7 and V is TRBV4-1, with 8 bases fitting TRBD1. With 2 bases clipped from V and 6 bases from J, the junction kept 6 bases outside the gene matches. Per germline, CDR1 MGHRA and CDR2 YSYEKL. This CDR3 is 14 amino acids long. For the CDR3, the DNA is TGCGCCAGCAGCCAACGGACAGACAGGGGCGAGCAGTACTTC. This encodes CASSQRTDRGEQYF.

The table lists this clone with a few counts. The rearrangement links TRBV4-1 to TRBJ1-4, with D possibly being TRBD1 (6 bases). Germline CDR1 reads MGHRA; CDR2 reads YSYEKL. This CDR3 region has 16 residues. The ends were cut back, 4 bases at V and 2 bases at J, with 14 bases in the middle. CDR3 sequence reads: CASSPLRGTTNEKLFF. The CDR3 DNA is TGCGCCAGCAGCCCCCTGAGGGGGACGACTAATGAAAAACTGTTTTTT.

In its sample, this clone was seen once. The V call is TRBV5-6, the J call TRBJ2-5, with TRBD1 matching 8 bases. The CDR3 has 14 amino acids. Germline V gene lookup returns CDR1 SGHDT and CDR2 YYEEEE. V lost 3 bases and J lost 4; bases outside the gene matches: 5. Here the CDR3 DNA reads TGTGCCAGCAGCTCGACAGGGGCGGGAGAGACCCAGTACTTC. Translation gives CASSSTGAGETQYF. The complete variable domain, with remaining parts taken from reference TRBV5-6 and TRBJ2-5, reads DAGVTQSPTHLIKTRGQQVTLRCSPKSGHDTVSWYQQALGQGPQFIFQYYEEEERQRGNFPDRFSGHQFPNYSSELNVNALLLGDSALYLCASSSTGAGETQYFGPGTRLLVL.

The chain combines TRBV3-1 (or the pseudogene TRBV3-2) with TRBJ2-7; 8 bases line up with TRBD1. Germline trimming cut 0 bases from V and 5 bases from J; bases unmatched to any gene: 6. Germline V gene data show CDR1 as LGHDT and CDR2 as YNNKEL (reference sequence). The CDR3 is made up of 15 amino acids. CDR3 region: CASSQDLNRGNEQYF. CDR3 nucleotide sequence: TGTGCCAGCAGCCAAGATCTCAACAGGGGGAACGAGCAGTACTTC.

CDR3: CASSIYSSGANVLTF. The CDR3, as DNA: TGTGCCAGTAGTATTTACAGCTCTGGGGCCAACGTCCTGACTTTC. The chain carries TRBV19 and TRBJ2-6; no clear D. Germline V gives CDR1 LNHDA, CDR2 SQIVND (reference sequence). The CDR3 has 15 residues. V was shortened by 3 bases and J by 0 bases, with 6 bases between the two germline ends.

CDR3 sequence (DNA): TGTGCCAGCAGTGAAACGAGGGACAGGGGAGGCTACACCTTC. Its protein is CASSETRDRGGYTF. This rearrangement joins TRBV6-1 to TRBJ1-2; 10 bases are shared with TRBD1. V was pared by 2 bases and J by 8 bases, with 5 bases of the junction left unmatched. CDR3 length: 14 amino acids. CDR1 is MNHNS, CDR2 SASEGT, per germline.

This chain joins TRBV5-5 and TRBJ1-2, with D unresolved. The V and J ends lost 0 bases and 1 base respectively, with 4 bases between them. The CDR3 consists of 13 residues. Germline lookup yields CDR1 SGHKS and CDR2 YYEKEE (reference sequence). DNA of the CDR3: TGTGCCAGCAGCTTGGATTATAACTATGGCTACACCTTC. This sequence encodes CASSLDYNYGYTF.

The chain joins TRBV5-1 to TRBJ2-1; 7 positions agree with TRBD2. The length of the CDR3 is 20 residues. Germline values: CDR1 SGHRS, CDR2 YFSETQ. V lost 0 bases, J lost 0 bases, and 15 bases stayed unmatched. In DNA form, the CDR3 reads TGCGCCAGCAGCTTGGGGAATACCGGGGCTAGCGGAAGCTCCTACAATGAGCAGTTCTTC. It yields the protein CASSLGNTGASGSSYNEQFF.

The chain joins TRBV4-1 to TRBJ2-3; possibly TRBD1 for D (6 bases). The CDR3 runs 17 residues. Germline lookup yields CDR1 MGHRA and CDR2 YSYEKL. The V and J ends lost 7 bases and 1 base respectively, with 21 bases between them. The CDR3 sequence is CASTRRGNARGTDTQYF. The CDR3 region has the DNA TGCGCCAGCACCAGAAGGGGGAATGCTAGGGGCACAGATACGCAGTATTTT.